The clone carrying this T cell receptor (beta chain) was observed many times. In germline, CDR1 is SGHDT, CDR2 YYEEEE. With 4 bases removed from V and 3 bases from J, the gap between germline ends came to 17 bases. The CDR3 consists of 15 residues. These data originate in a study of low-dose radiotherapy and immunotherapy resistance in tumors. Regarding time point: after trial treatment. The treatment here: LDRT plus nivolumab, ipilimumab, low-dose cyclophosphamide and aspirin (RACIN trial). cDNA synthesis used a TRAV/TRBV-specific primer set for both chains. Using a constant-region primer together with a V-primer adapter, TCRs were subjected to about 20 PCR cycles of amplification. TCRdb re-called the reads with MiXCR, one entry per CDR3 protein. The data hold 100,000 or so distinct CDR3 sequences, with less than 25% observed a single time.

The V and J genes are TRBV5-6 and TRBJ2-7; D is possibly TRBD2 (6 bases). Specimen: PBMCs, collected after low-dose radiotherapy plus immunotherapy. This sequence was found in a male donor with prostate cancer. The CDR3 nucleotides are TGTGCCAGCAGCGACCGGGTCCGACTAGTCTACGAGCAGTACTTC. It codes for CASSDRVRLVYEQYF.